A single sample is the source of the 8 T cell receptor beta chains below, sequenced in a study of blood T cell repertoires in COVID-19. Method: immunoSEQ multiplex PCR; TCRdb's copy keeps in-frame clones and lacks some. The sample yields around 150,000 clones, roughly four fifths seen once. The source material was PBMCs or T cells enriched from blood (not recorded which). The origin of the receptors is a man aged 50 or older who had recovered from COVID-19.

This clone came up a few times. The rearrangement joins TRBV6-5 to TRBJ2-7; D unclear. CDR1 is MNHEY and CDR2 is SVGAGI in the germline V gene. The CDR3 is 13 amino acids. Trimming cost V 0 bases and J 4 bases, with 7 bases left between them. The CDR3 loop reads CASSYSRGYEQYF. Written as DNA, the CDR3 is TGTGCCAGCAGTTACTCGAGAGGATACGAGCAGTACTTC.

The chain employs TRBV6-5 and TRBJ1-2; D call uncertain. Germline CDR1 and CDR2: MNHEY and SVGAGI. This CDR3 region has 11 residues. Trimming shortened V by 6 bases and J by 5 bases, and 7 bases separated the two germline ends. CDR3 amino acids: CASRERYGYTF. In DNA form, the CDR3 reads TGTGCCAGCAGAGAGAGATATGGCTACACCTTC.

This clone has only a few counts. CDR3 amino acids: CASGRGTNSGNTIYF. The CDR3 DNA follows: TGTGCTAGTGGTCGGGGGACGAACTCTGGAAACACCATATATTTT. The chain employs TRBV12-5 and TRBJ1-3, with D perhaps TRBD1 (5 bases). Germline V CDR1 and CDR2: LGHNT, FRNRAP. The V and J ends lost 5 bases and 0 bases respectively, with 11 bases between them. CDR3 length: 15 amino acids.

The gene calls are TRBV25-1 and TRBJ1-2; TRBD1 agrees at 7 bases. In germline, CDR1 is MGHDK, CDR2 SYGVNS. The CDR3 length is 16 residues. J lost 4 bases, V lost 6 bases, and 14 bases had no gene match. Here the CDR3 DNA reads TGTGCCAGCAGGGAGACAGGGTCATTAAGAGGCTATGGCTACACCTTC. Residues: CASRETGSLRGYGYTF.

This clone was detected once. The chain couples TRBV7-3 to TRBJ1-1, with 7 bases matching TRBD1. The CDR3 has 14 amino acids. Trimming cost V 5 bases and J 0 bases; bases outside gene matches: 3. Germline V gives CDR1 SGHTA, CDR2 FQGTGA. The CDR3 spells CASSAGQMNTEAFF. CDR3 sequence (DNA): TGTGCCAGCAGCGCGGGACAGATGAACACTGAAGCTTTCTTT.

This clone was observed once. The V and J genes are TRBV2 and TRBJ1-4; D may be TRBD1 (6 bases). Trimming stripped 1 base from V and 7 bases from J, with 10 bases between. CDR1 is SNHLY and CDR2 is FYNNEI in the germline V gene. The CDR3 length is 14 residues. CDR3 amino acids: CASSEDRVFEKLFF. The CDR3 bases are TGTGCCAGCAGTGAAGACAGGGTCTTTGAAAAACTGTTTTTT.

The chain carries TRBV29-1 and TRBJ1-2, with 8 bases matching TRBD1. The J segment lost 0 bases and the V segment lost 4 bases, leaving 1 base of the junction unmatched. This CDR3 region has 13 residues. CDR1 and CDR2 (germline): SQVTM, ANQGSEA. In DNA form, the CDR3 reads TGCAGCGTTGCACAGGGGGCTAACTATGGCTACACCTTC. It encodes CSVAQGANYGYTF.

The chain uses TRBV7-2 and TRBJ2-5; 11 bases align to TRBD2. Germline CDR1 SGHTA, CDR2 FQGNSA. Germline trimming cut 3 bases from V and 2 bases from J; bases unmatched to any gene: 2. The CDR3 runs to 15 residues. The CDR3 bases are TGTGCCAGCAGCTTTAGCGGGGGGGTACAAGAGACCCAGTACTTC. Protein: CASSFSGGVQETQYF.